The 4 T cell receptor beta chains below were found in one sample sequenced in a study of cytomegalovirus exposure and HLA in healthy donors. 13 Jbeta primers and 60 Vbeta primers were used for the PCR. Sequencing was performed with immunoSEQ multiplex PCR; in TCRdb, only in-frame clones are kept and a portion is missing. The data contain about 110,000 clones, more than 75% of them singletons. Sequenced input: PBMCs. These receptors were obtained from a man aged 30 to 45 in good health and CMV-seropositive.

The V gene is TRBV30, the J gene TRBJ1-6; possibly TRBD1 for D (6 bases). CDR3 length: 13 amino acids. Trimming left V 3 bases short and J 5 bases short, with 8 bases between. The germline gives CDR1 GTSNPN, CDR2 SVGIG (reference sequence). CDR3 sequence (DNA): TGTGCCTGGAGACAGGGAAATAATTCACCCCTCCACTTT. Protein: CAWRQGNNSPLHF.

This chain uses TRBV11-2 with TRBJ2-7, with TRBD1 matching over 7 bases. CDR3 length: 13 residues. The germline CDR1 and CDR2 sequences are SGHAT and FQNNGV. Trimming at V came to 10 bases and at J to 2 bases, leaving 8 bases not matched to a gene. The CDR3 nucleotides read TGTGCCATACCGGGACAGTTGACCTACGAGCAGTACTTC. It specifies CAIPGQLTYEQYF. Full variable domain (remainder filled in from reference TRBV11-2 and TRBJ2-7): EAGVAQSPRYKIIEKRQSVAFWCNPISGHATLYWYQQILGQGPKLLIQFQNNGVVDDSQLPKDRFSAERLKGVDSTLKIQPAKLEDSAVYLCAIPGQLTYEQYFGPGTRLTVT.

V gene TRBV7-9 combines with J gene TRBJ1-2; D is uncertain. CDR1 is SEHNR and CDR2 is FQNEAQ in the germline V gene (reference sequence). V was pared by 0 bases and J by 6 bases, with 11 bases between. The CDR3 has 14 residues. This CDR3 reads CASSLALAGHGYTF. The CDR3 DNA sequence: TGTGCCAGCAGCTTAGCGTTGGCAGGCCATGGCTACACCTTC.

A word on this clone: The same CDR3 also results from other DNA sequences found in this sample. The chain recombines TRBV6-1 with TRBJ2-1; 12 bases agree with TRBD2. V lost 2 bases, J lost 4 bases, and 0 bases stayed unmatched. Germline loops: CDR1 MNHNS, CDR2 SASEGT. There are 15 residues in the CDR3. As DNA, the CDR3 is TGTGCCAGCAGTGAACTAGCGGGGGGGTACAATGAGCAGTTCTTC. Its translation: CASSELAGGYNEQFF.